These 17 T cell receptor beta chains were sequenced from one sample in a study of T cells in Graves' hyperthyroidism and ophthalmopathy. TCR beta CDR3 regions were amplified from RNA. First-round RT-PCR of the TCR CDR3 relied on the HTBI primer set. Using its own MiXCR run on the multiplex PCR reads, TCRdb lists one record per CDR3 protein. The sample contains about 840,000 distinct CDR3 sequences, roughly 40% of which appear only once. Source material: blood. The origin of the receptors is a man aged 18 to 35 with Graves' hyperthyroidism.

The rearrangement uses TRBV10-2 and TRBJ1-5, with a possible D match to TRBD1 (5 bases). Trimming shortened V by 0 bases and J by 2 bases, and 8 bases separated the two germline ends. This CDR3 spans 15 amino acids. Germline loops: CDR1 WSHSY, CDR2 SAAADI. In DNA, the CDR3 is TGCGCCAGCAGTGAGTCTTGGGACGGCAATCAGCCCCAGCATTTT. This encodes CASSESWDGNQPQHF.

The V gene is TRBV2, the J gene TRBJ1-5, with TRBD1 identical over 7 bases. The CDR3 covers 18 residues. Per germline, CDR1 SNHLY and CDR2 FYNNEI. Losses at the gene ends were 5 bases for V and 4 bases for J; bases not matched to a gene: 17. The CDR3 nucleotides are TGTGCCAGCAGTTTCGCTGTGAGGGGGCGGGGGGATAATCAGCCCCAGCATTTT. Protein sequence: CASSFAVRGRGDNQPQHF.

This clonotype was observed at least ten times. The V gene is TRBV10-3, the J gene TRBJ1-1, with D perhaps matching TRBD1 (6 bases). This CDR3 has 15 amino acids. In germline, CDR1 is ENHRY, CDR2 SYGVKD. Trimming shortened V by 3 bases and J by 4 bases, and 15 bases separated the two germline ends. CDR3 in amino acids: CAISDDEGVVTEAFF. CDR3 nucleotides: TGTGCCATCAGTGATGATGAGGGGGTGGTCACTGAAGCTTTCTTT.

With respect to this clonotype: At one of its ends the junction is not consistent with the germline gene, which may arise from a read error. The rearrangement uses TRBV7-3 and TRBJ2-7, with TRBD1 matching over 8 bases. Germline lookup yields CDR1 SGHTA and CDR2 FQGTGA. This CDR3 spans 13 amino acids. CDR3 loop: CASSRTGTYEQCF. As DNA, the CDR3 is TGTGCCAGCAGCCGGACAGGGACCTACGAGCAGTGCTTC.

This clonotype showed up many times. The J gene is TRBJ1-6, the V gene TRBV7-2, with D possibly being TRBD1 (6 bases). V lost 8 bases and J 10 bases, leaving 15 bases between the germline ends. The CDR3 has 13 amino acids. Germline CDR1 reads SGHTA; CDR2 reads FQGNSA. Here the CDR3 reads CASGTTGSSPLHF. The CDR3 nucleotides read TGTGCCAGCGGAACTACAGGGAGCTCACCCCTCCACTTT.

This clonotype has a count of ten or more. The rearrangement uses TRBV9 and TRBJ2-2, with a tentative D call TRBD1 (7 bases). Trimming took 2 bases from V and 3 from J, leaving 11 bases between them. The CDR3 is 15 amino acids. Germline V gives CDR1 SGDLS, CDR2 YYNGEE. CDR3 coding DNA: TGTGCCAGCAGCGTCACAGGGGAGGACACCGGGGAGCTGTTTTTT. As protein: CASSVTGEDTGELFF.

As regards this clonotype: A single base separates this from a much larger clone, so it may be a read error. This chain links TRBV29-1 with TRBJ1-2; the D gene is possibly TRBD1 (5 bases). CDR3 length: 12 residues. Trimming shortened V by 4 bases and J by 6 bases, and 12 bases separated the two germline ends. The germline CDR1 and CDR2 sequences are SQVTM and ANQGSEA. CDR3 bases: TGCAGCGTTGGGGGGATTTTCGATGGCTACACCTTC. This codes for CSVGGIFDGYTF. The full variable domain, its missing parts supplied by reference TRBV29-1 and TRBJ1-2, is SAVISQKPSRDICQRGTSLTIQCQVDSQVTMMFWYRQQPGQSLTLIATANQGSEATYESGFVIDKFPISRPNLTFSTLTVSNMSPEDSSIYLCSVGGIFDGYTFGSGTRLTVV.

The chain is built from TRBV29-1 and TRBJ2-7; 7 bases map to TRBD1. The V gene's germline CDR1 is SQVTM and CDR2 ANQGSEA. The CDR3 is made up of 12 amino acids. The DNA of the CDR3 is TGCACCGCCAGGGACAGCTCCTACGAGCAGTACTTC. This encodes CTARDSSYEQYF.

This clonotype has a single count. The rearrangement joins TRBV15 to TRBJ1-4; D is ambiguous. The CDR3 totals 14 residues. V was trimmed by 0 bases and J by 4 bases, leaving 6 bases between them. The germline V gene encodes CDR1 LNHNV and CDR2 YYDKDF (reference sequence). CDR3 region: CATSRDISNEKLFF. The CDR3 DNA follows: TGTGCCACCAGCAGAGATATCAGTAATGAAAAACTGTTTTTT.

This clonotype was seen a single time. A single base separates this from a much larger clone, so it may be a read error. V is TRBV9 and J is TRBJ1-1; D is unresolved. Trimming left V 0 bases short and J 0 bases short, with 9 bases between. This CDR3 comprises 15 residues. The germline V gene encodes CDR1 SGDLS and CDR2 YYNGEE. The CDR3 protein is CASSVEGGMNTEAFF. The CDR3 DNA reads TGTGCCAGCAGCGTAGAGGGAGGGATGAACACTGAAGCTTTCTTT.

The rearrangement joins TRBV5-4 to TRBJ1-5, with D hard to call. This CDR3 spans 16 amino acids. Trimming took 3 bases from V and 11 from J, leaving 24 bases between them. Germline-derived CDR1 and CDR2 are SGHNT and YYREEE (reference sequence). The CDR3 region is CASSYPLAATQETQHF. CDR3 DNA: TGTGCCAGCAGCTACCCACTAGCGGCAACACAAGAGACCCAGCATTTT.

This clonotype has ten or more counts. This rearrangement joins TRBV7-9 to TRBJ1-3, with D possibly TRBD1 on 5 matching bases. The CDR3 length is 15 residues. CDR1 and CDR2 (germline): SEHNR, FQNEAQ (reference sequence). With 7 bases removed from V and 0 bases from J, the gap between germline ends came to 13 bases. Here the CDR3 reads CASTPSQDSGNTIYF. The CDR3 bases are TGTGCCAGCACCCCCTCACAGGACTCTGGAAACACCATATATTTT.

V and J are TRBV29-1 and TRBJ1-1; D remains unclear. This CDR3 is built from 14 residues. Germline-derived CDR1 and CDR2 are SQVTM and ANQGSEA. V dropped 1 base and J dropped 4 bases, with 13 bases sitting between them. CDR3 in DNA: TGCAGCGTTGAAGGCGTCGGATCGGGCACTGAAGCTTTCTTT. Protein sequence: CSVEGVGSGTEAFF.

Comments on this clonotype: One end of the junction varies from germline; a read error may be responsible. The chain couples TRBV5-1 to TRBJ1-1; D is undetermined. This CDR3 has 11 amino acids. The germline gives CDR1 SGHRS, CDR2 YFSETQ. The CDR3: CASSLGVEALF. CDR3 DNA: TGCGCCAGCAGCCTAGGAGTTGAAGCTCTCTTT.

This clonotype has a count of ten or more. The chain couples TRBV7-2 to TRBJ1-2; 7 nucleotides line up with TRBD1. CDR1 SGHTA and CDR2 FQGNSA come from the germline V gene. The CDR3 is made up of 13 amino acids. V lost 4 bases, J lost 8 bases, and 7 bases stayed unmatched. DNA for the CDR3: TGTGCCAGCAGCTCGGGACAGCGCTGGGGCTACACCTTC. Amino acid sequence: CASSSGQRWGYTF.

Details on this clonotype: The conserved phenylalanine or tryptophan normally closing the CDR3 is absent here, so this likely arose from a read error. The DNA is left out, because the CDR3 cannot be placed on it with certainty; the CDR3 is given as TCRdb lists it. The chain is built from TRBV29-1 and TRBJ2-2; the table gives TRBD1 as D, unverified against the DNA. The CDR3 length is 14 residues, termini included. CDR1 is SQVTM, CDR2 ANQGSEA, per germline. CDR3: CSVGTGEHRGAVCA.

V usage is TRBV5-1 and J usage is TRBJ2-7; TRBD2 aligns across 7 bases. V lost 5 bases to trimming and J lost 0 bases; unmatched junction nucleotides: 2. The CDR3 has 13 residues. Germline V gene data show CDR1 as SGHRS and CDR2 as YFSETQ. As DNA, the CDR3 is TGCGCCAGCAGTACTAGCGTCTCCTACGAGCAGTACTTC. This encodes CASSTSVSYEQYF. The full variable domain, with the rest looked up from reference TRBV5-1 and TRBJ2-7, is KAGVTQTPRYLIKTRGQQVTLSCSPISGHRSVSWYQQTPGQGLQFLFEYFSETQRNKGNFPGRFSGRQFSNSRSEMNVSTLELGDSALYLCASSTSVSYEQYFGPGTRLTVT.